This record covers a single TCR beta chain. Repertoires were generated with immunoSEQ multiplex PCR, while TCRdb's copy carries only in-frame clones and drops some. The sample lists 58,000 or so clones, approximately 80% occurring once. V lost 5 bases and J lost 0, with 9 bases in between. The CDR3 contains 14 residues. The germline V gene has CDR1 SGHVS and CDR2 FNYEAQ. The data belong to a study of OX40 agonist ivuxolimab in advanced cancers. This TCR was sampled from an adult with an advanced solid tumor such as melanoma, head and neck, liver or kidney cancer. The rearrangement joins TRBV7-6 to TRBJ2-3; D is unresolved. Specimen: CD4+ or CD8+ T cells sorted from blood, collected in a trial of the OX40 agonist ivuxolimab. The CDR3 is CASSRTPSTDTQYF. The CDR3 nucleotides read TGTGCCAGCAGCCGAACCCCTAGCACAGATACGCAGTATTTT.